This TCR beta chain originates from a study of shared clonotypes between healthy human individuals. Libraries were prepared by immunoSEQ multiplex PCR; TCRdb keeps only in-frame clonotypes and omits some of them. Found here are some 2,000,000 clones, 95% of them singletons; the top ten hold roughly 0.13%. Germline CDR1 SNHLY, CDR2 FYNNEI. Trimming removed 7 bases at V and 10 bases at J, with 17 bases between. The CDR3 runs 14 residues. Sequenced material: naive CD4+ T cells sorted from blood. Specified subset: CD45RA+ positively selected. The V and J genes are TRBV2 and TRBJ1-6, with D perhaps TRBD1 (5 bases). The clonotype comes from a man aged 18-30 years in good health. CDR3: CASKTDTGGSPLHF. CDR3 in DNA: TGTGCCAGCAAGACGGACACGGGTGGGTCACCCCTCCACTTT.